This passage covers 26 T cell receptor beta chains from one sample sequenced in a study of tissue T cells after allogeneic stem cell transplantation. This table comes from immunoSEQ multiplex PCR, and its TCRdb copy is limited to in-frame clones, with some not included. The sample includes about 3,200 clones, about 40% of them seen just once. Time point reported: mouse harvest day 14 after allogeneic transplant. Tail vein injection delivered 10^7 T-cell-depleted bone marrow cells and 10^6 splenic CD5+ T cells. Source material: gut tissue. Every receptor here comes from a female BALB/c mouse given C57BL/6 T cells with graft-versus-host disease after an allogeneic hematopoietic cell transplant.

There are a few counts of this clone. The gene names given are mouse names. The observed sequence ends 1 residue before the CDR3 terminus, with the missing tail filled in from the germline J gene. This chain joins TRBV12-2 and TRBJ1-1; 8 bases fit TRBD1. Germline assignment: CDR1 SGHLS and CDR2 HYDKME. The CDR3 is made up of 14 amino acids. The trim removed 2 bases at V and 1 base at J, leaving 2 bases unmatched. The CDR3 bases that were read are TGTGCCAGCTCTCCCGGGACAGGGAACACAGAAGTCTTC. Amino acids: CASSPGTGNTEVF. The CDR3, in full, reads CASSPGTGNTEVFF. Looking up the rest from reference TRBV12-2 and TRBJ1-1 gives the full variable domain: NSGVVQSPRYIIKGKGERSILKCIPISGHLSVAWYQQTQGQELKFFIQHYDKMERDKGNLPSRFSVQQFDDYHSEMNMSALELEDSAVYFCASSPGTGNTEVFFGKGTRLTVV.

Points on this clone: The gene names given are mouse names. The read terminates 1 residue before the CDR3 end, so the remaining end is supplied by the germline J gene. The chain employs TRBV26 and TRBJ2-1; D not certain. V was clipped by 3 bases and J by 1 base, with 4 bases between them. The CDR3 extends over 13 amino acids. Germline V lookup: CDR1 KGHPV, CDR2 FQNQEV (reference sequence). Here the CDR3 reads CASSLQNYAEQFF. The covered CDR3 bases are TGTGCCAGCAGTCTCCAAAACTATGCTGAGCAGTTC.

Turning to this clone: The gene symbols are mouse symbols. The read ends 1 residue early relative to the CDR3; the germline J gene fills the gap. The chain couples TRBV26 to TRBJ2-1; no firm D call. This CDR3 is built from 10 residues. In germline, CDR1 is KGHPV, CDR2 FQNQEV (reference sequence). Between the trimmed V and J ends, which lost 3 bases and 10 bases, there was a span of 4 bases. CDR3 protein: CASSLREQFF. The part of the CDR3 DNA that was read is TGTGCCAGCAGTCTAAGGGAGCAGTTC.

To note about this clone: This likely reflects a read error, since a far larger clone is one base away. Gene names are the mouse ones. The CDR3 end falls 1 residue outside the read, so it is completed with the germline J gene. This chain links TRBV29 with TRBJ2-5; maybe TRBD1 (6 bases). V was trimmed by 8 bases and J by 0 bases, leaving 15 bases between them. Germline CDR1 and CDR2: MSHET and SYDVDS. The CDR3 is 15 amino acids. The chain's CDR3 is CASRPTGFNQDTQYF. Partial CDR3 DNA: TGTGCTAGCCGTCCCACAGGGTTTAACCAAGACACCCAGTAC.

This clone is a singleton in its sample. Germline and genes here are mouse. The CDR3 end lies 1 residue beyond the end of the read and is filled in from the germline J gene. The V gene is TRBV5, the J gene TRBJ2-7, with a weak D call TRBD2 (6 bases). Germline-derived CDR1 and CDR2 are LGHNA and YNLKQL (reference sequence). Trimming cost V 6 bases and J 4 bases, with 16 bases left between them. This CDR3 comprises 14 residues. The DNA read from the CDR3 is TGTGCCAGCAGTATACGGGCGGGGGGATATGAACAGTAC. Translation gives CASSIRAGGYEQY. The complete CDR3 sequence is CASSIRAGGYEQYF.

By sample share, this clone is medium-sized. Gene and germline names: mouse. The CDR3 goes on 1 residue after the read ends, and that part is filled in from the germline J gene. The V call is TRBV3, the J call TRBJ2-7; D is uncertain. From germline, CDR1 is SNHLY and CDR2 FYNGKV (reference sequence). V lost 4 bases and J lost 0, with 1 base in between. There are 11 residues in the CDR3. CDR3 sequence: CASSSSYEQYF. CDR3 DNA (partial): TGTGCCAGCAGCTCCTCCTATGAACAGTAC.

This clone has a single count. Genes and germline are mouse. The read ends 1 residue shy of where the CDR3 ends; the end is completed using the germline J gene. V and J are TRBV3 and TRBJ2-5, with a tentative D call TRBD2 (6 bases). CDR3 length: 15 residues. Trimming removed 1 base at V and 0 bases at J, with 8 bases between. CDR1 is SNHLY and CDR2 is FYNGKV in the germline V gene (reference sequence). The CDR3: CASSLVLGNQDTQYF. CDR3 DNA, as far as it was read: TGTGCCAGCAGCTTAGTACTGGGAAACCAAGACACCCAGTAC.

This clone was found once. Genes and germline are mouse. Coverage ceases 1 residue before the CDR3 finishes, and the germline J gene fills in the end. This sequence joins TRBV26 and TRBJ1-1, with TRBD1 matching over 7 bases. The CDR3 contains 13 residues. After removal of 4 bases from V and 3 bases from J, the junction contained 2 bases not matched to a gene. Germline V gene data show CDR1 as KGHPV and CDR2 as FQNQEV (reference sequence). CDR3: CASSRDRDTEVFF. The covered CDR3 bases are TGTGCCAGCAGTCGTGACAGGGACACAGAAGTCTTC.

With respect to this clone: Gene names are mouse gene names. The read halts 1 residue ahead of the CDR3 end, with the missing end drawn from the germline J gene. The chain uses TRBV26 and TRBJ2-7; maybe TRBD1 (5 bases). The germline V and J ends were trimmed by 2 bases and 4 bases, with 6 bases remaining between them. From germline, CDR1 is KGHPV and CDR2 FQNQEV (reference sequence). The CDR3 totals 12 residues. CDR3 amino acids: CASSLDRYEQYF. CDR3 bases read: TGTGCCAGCAGTCTGGACAGATATGAACAGTAC.

Remarks on this clone: Gene names follow the mouse nomenclature. Coverage ceases 1 residue before the CDR3 finishes, and the germline J gene fills in the end. The V and J genes are TRBV29 and TRBJ1-3; D may be TRBD1 (6 bases). With 5 bases removed from V and 7 bases from J, the gap between germline ends came to 15 bases. CDR1 is MSHET, CDR2 SYDVDS, per germline. The CDR3 runs 14 residues. CDR3 DNA, as far as it was read: TGTGCTAGCAGTGGACAGTTCTTCTGGAATACGCTCTAT. It yields the protein CASSGQFFWNTLY. The full CDR3 protein reads CASSGQFFWNTLYF. The variable domain in full, completed from reference TRBV29 and TRBJ1-3, reads DMKVTQMPRYLIKRMGENVLLECGQDMSHETMYWYRQDPGLGLQLIYISYDVDSNSEGDIPKGYRVSRKKREHFSLILDSAKTNQTSVYFCASSGQFFWNTLYFGEGSRLIVV.

By sample fraction, this clone is medium-sized (0.01 to 0.1%). The gene names here belong to mouse. The CDR3 extends 1 residue past the end of the read, so its final part is completed from the germline J gene. This chain uses TRBV26 with TRBJ2-7; D perhaps matches TRBD2 (6 bases). Germline V gene data show CDR1 as KGHPV and CDR2 as FQNQEV (reference sequence). V gave up 4 bases and J gave up 2 bases, with 12 bases separating them. The CDR3 spans 14 residues. The DNA read from the CDR3 is TGTGCCAGCAGTCCCACTGGGAGGGCCTATGAACAGTAC. Amino acids: CASSPTGRAYEQY. The entire CDR3 sequence reads CASSPTGRAYEQYF.

This clone has a single count. The listed genes are named as in mouse. Sequencing ends 1 residue short of the CDR3 end; the germline J gene provides the rest. The chain links TRBV26 to TRBJ1-1; 7 nucleotides line up with TRBD1. Germline trimming cut 5 bases from V and 1 base from J; bases unmatched to any gene: 1. Germline V gene lookup returns CDR1 KGHPV and CDR2 FQNQEV (reference sequence). The CDR3 consists of 13 residues. Partial CDR3 DNA: TGTGCCAGCAGTTGGACAGGGAACACAGAAGTCTTC. Its translation: CASSWTGNTEVF. The full-length CDR3 reads as CASSWTGNTEVFF.

Details on this clone: Gene and germline names: mouse. The read terminates 1 residue ahead of where the CDR3 ends, so the germline J gene completes it. This sequence joins TRBV26 and TRBJ1-3; D gene uncertain. The CDR3 has 14 residues. Per germline, CDR1 KGHPV and CDR2 FQNQEV (reference sequence). V lost 6 bases and J lost 0, with 9 bases in between. The CDR3 here is CASRTTYSGNTLYF. Incomplete CDR3 DNA: TGTGCCAGCAGGACGACATATTCTGGAAATACGCTCTAT.

In this sample, this clone is large. Gene names denote mouse genes. The CDR3: CSSSQQGGVFF. The DNA read from the CDR3 is TGCTCCAGCAGTCAACAGGGTGGAGTCTTC. The V and J genes are TRBV23 and TRBJ1-1; TRBD1, the table's D call, was not compared with the DNA. The read ends 1 residue before the CDR3 terminus; that terminus is restored from the germline J gene. CDR1 KGHTA and CDR2 FQNQQP come from the germline V gene. The CDR3 is made up of 11 amino acids. Using reference TRBV23 and TRBJ1-1 for the parts outside the CDR3, the full variable domain is DAAVTQKPRYLIKMKGQEAEMKCIPEKGHTAVFWYQQKQSKELKFLIYFQNQQPLDQIDMVKERFSAVCPSSSLCSLGIRTCEAEDSALYLCSSSQQGGVFFGKGTRLTVV.

A note on this clone: The genes are named according to mouse. Read data end 1 residue before the CDR3 end; the end is taken from the germline J gene. V and J are TRBV26 and TRBJ2-7; D is unclear. The CDR3 has 15 amino acids. Germline loops: CDR1 KGHPV, CDR2 FQNQEV (reference sequence). V shed 0 bases and J shed 0 bases, with 9 bases lying between them. CDR3 bases read: TGTGCCAGCAGTCTGTCGTCAGAAACCTCCTATGAACAGTAC. It encodes CASSLSSETSYEQY. The whole CDR3 protein reads CASSLSSETSYEQYF.

As to this clone: The gene names here belong to mouse. The read ends 1 residue shy of where the CDR3 ends; the end is completed using the germline J gene. This chain links TRBV1 with TRBJ1-6; D is uncertain. TRBJ1-6 carries the ORF label, with uncertain function. CDR1 is NSQYPW and CDR2 is LRSPGD in the germline V gene (reference sequence). The germline V and J ends were trimmed by 3 bases and 0 bases, with 9 bases remaining between them. This CDR3 comprises 16 residues. This CDR3 reads CTCSARQNSYNSPLYF. The CDR3 DNA, read in part, is TGCACCTGCAGTGCCCGTCAAAATTCCTATAATTCGCCCCTCTAC.

As for this clone: This likely reflects a read error, since a far larger clone is one base away. Genes and germline are mouse. Sequencing ends 1 residue short of the CDR3 end; the germline J gene provides the rest. The chain links TRBV3 to TRBJ2-7, with 7 bases lining up with TRBD2. The V gene end was trimmed by 5 bases and the J gene end by 0 bases; junction bases not matched to a gene: 4. This CDR3 has 14 residues. CDR1 and CDR2 from the germline V gene are SNHLY and FYNGKV (reference sequence). This CDR3 reads CASSLGLLSYEQYF. Incomplete CDR3 DNA: TGTGCCAGCAGCCTGGGACTGCTCTCCTATGAACAGTAC.

About this clone: A far larger clone is only one base removed, so a read error is likely. Mouse names are used for the genes. From the germline J gene comes the end of the CDR3, since the read stops 1 residue before it. This chain uses TRBV29 with TRBJ2-5; weak D call: TRBD1 (6 bases). CDR1 is MSHET, CDR2 SYDVDS, per germline. CDR3 length: 15 amino acids. The sequenced CDR3 bases are TGTGCTAGCAGTCCCACAGGGTTTAACCAAGCCACCCAGTAC. Amino acids: CASSPTGFNQATQY. The full CDR3 sequence reads CASSPTGFNQATQYF.

By share, this clone ranks as medium-sized (0.01 to 0.1%). The genes are named according to mouse. The read comes to an end 1 residue before the CDR3 does, leaving the germline J gene to fill in the end. This chain joins TRBV19 and TRBJ1-4; D remains ambiguous. Trimming removed 2 bases from V and 3 bases from J, with 8 bases in between. CDR3 length: 14 residues. Germline CDR1 is FNHDT and CDR2 is SITEND (reference sequence). The CDR3 DNA, read in part, is TGTGCCAGCAGTATTGCAGGTCCCAACGAAAGATTATTT. Its translation: CASSIAGPNERLF. The CDR3 reads in full as CASSIAGPNERLFF.

This clone has just one count. Genes and germline come from the mouse. The read falls 1 residue short of the CDR3 end, and the missing part is taken from the germline J gene. This same CDR3 is encoded by further DNA sequences in the sample. This chain joins TRBV26 and TRBJ2-4, with 8 bases aligning to TRBD2. Germline V gene sequence: CDR1 KGHPV, CDR2 FQNQEV (reference sequence). V lost 3 bases, J lost 3 bases, and 8 bases stayed unmatched. This CDR3 has 16 residues. Partial CDR3 DNA: TGTGCCAGCAGTCTAAGGGGGGGCGGGGGGCAAAACACCTTGTAC. This encodes CASSLRGGGGQNTLY. From start to end, the CDR3 is CASSLRGGGGQNTLYF. Full variable domain (missing parts from reference TRBV26 and TRBJ2-4): NSKVIQTPRYLVKGQGQKAKMRCIPEKGHPVVFWYQQNKNNEFKFLINFQNQEVLQQIDMTEKRFSAECPSNSPCSLEIQSSEAGDSALYLCASSLRGGGGQNTLYFGAGTRLSVL.

This clone qualifies as medium-sized. Mouse germline and gene names are used. The sequenced CDR3 bases are TGCTCCAGCAGTCAATCTCAGAATTCTGGAAATACGCTCTAT. Translating it yields CSSSQSQNSGNTLY. The whole CDR3 reads CSSSQSQNSGNTLYF. This chain joins TRBV23 and TRBJ1-3; the table's D call, TRBD1, was not checked against the DNA. The read ends 1 residue shy of where the CDR3 ends; the end is completed using the germline J gene. The CDR3 has 15 residues. In germline, CDR1 is KGHTA, CDR2 FQNQQP. The complete variable domain, with remaining parts taken from reference TRBV23 and TRBJ1-3, reads DAAVTQKPRYLIKMKGQEAEMKCIPEKGHTAVFWYQQKQSKELKFLIYFQNQQPLDQIDMVKERFSAVCPSSSLCSLGIRTCEAEDSALYLCSSSQSQNSGNTLYFGEGSRLIVV.

For this clone: The germline and genes are mouse ones. Read sequence stops 1 residue before the CDR3 end, and the germline J gene provides the missing end. The chain joins TRBV12-1 to TRBJ1-2; D is possibly TRBD1 (5 bases). V was cut by 0 bases and J by 1 base, with 5 bases left in between. The CDR3 extends over 13 amino acids. CDR1 and CDR2 from the germline V gene are SGHSN and HYEKVE. CDR3 bases read: TGTGCCAGCTCTCTCGACAGAAACTCCGACTACACC. Translation gives CASSLDRNSDYT. The full CDR3 protein is CASSLDRNSDYTF.

This clone was observed once. The listed genes are named as in mouse. Read coverage stops 1 residue before the CDR3 terminus; the germline J gene supplies the remainder. V and J are TRBV29 and TRBJ1-2, with 9 bases matching TRBD1. This CDR3 comprises 13 residues. Germline values: CDR1 MSHET, CDR2 SYDVDS. The CDR3 loop is CPSSSGQGSDYTF. The DNA read from the CDR3 is TGTCCCAGCAGTTCGGGACAGGGCTCCGACTACACC.

As regards this clone: Gene names follow the mouse nomenclature. The CDR3 is cut off 1 residue early in the read; its end comes from the germline J gene. The chain recombines TRBV3 with TRBJ1-4; D not certain. V was cut by 6 bases and J by 0 bases, with 8 bases left in between. The germline V gene encodes CDR1 SNHLY and CDR2 FYNGKV (reference sequence). The CDR3 has 14 amino acids. The chain's CDR3 is CASRQGFSNERLFF. The CDR3 bases that were read are TGTGCCAGCAGACAAGGCTTTTCCAACGAAAGATTATTT.

Turning to this clone: The genes are named according to mouse. The read falls 1 residue short of the CDR3 end, and the missing part is taken from the germline J gene. The chain links TRBV15 to TRBJ1-4; 7 bases map to TRBD1. J was trimmed by 2 bases and V by 8 bases; bases with no gene match: 5. Germline V gives CDR1 SGHND, CDR2 FRSKSL. This CDR3 has 14 amino acids. CDR3 DNA, as far as it was read: TGTGCCAGCGGGCGACAGGGATCCAACGAAAGATTATTT. Translating gives CASGRQGSNERLF. The complete CDR3 protein is CASGRQGSNERLFF. The entire variable domain, with the rest obtained from reference TRBV15 and TRBJ1-4, is as follows: DAGVTQTPRHEVAEKGQTIILKCEPVSGHNDLFWYRQTKIQGLELLSYFRSKSLMEDGGAFKDRFKAEMLNSSFSTLKIQPTEPKDSAVYLCASGRQGSNERLFFGHGTKLSVL.

Concerning this clone: Each gene name is a mouse one. The read terminates 1 residue before the CDR3 end, so the remaining end is supplied by the germline J gene. The genes are TRBV12-2 and TRBJ1-2; 8 bases fit TRBD1. CDR3 length: 15 residues. From germline, CDR1 is SGHLS and CDR2 HYDKME. The V segment lost 0 bases and the J segment 4 bases; nucleotides outside the gene matches: 6. The CDR3 is CASSLQGAQGSDYTF. Partial CDR3 DNA: TGTGCCAGCTCTCTCCAGGGGGCGCAGGGCTCCGACTACACC.